This record covers a single T cell receptor (beta chain). Its recognized antigen is unknown. No base quality values were provided; no much bigger clone lies one nucleotide off. The time point label, as the study defines it: baseline before first vaccination. Vaccinee samples were obtained from the UK trials COV001 and COV002, which included a single-blind randomized controlled phase 2/3 trial of AZD1222 (ChAdOx1 nCoV-19) in healthy adults. For TCRbeta chain sequencing, PBMC samples from trial participants were taken at day 0 and at day 28 after the second dose. Cut back by 1 base and 10 bases, the V and J ends lie 14 bases apart. The CDR3 holds 14 amino acids from the cysteine to the phenylalanine. Just CDR3 DNA is preserved here, 42 bases in frame from base 1. In the germline V gene (reference sequence), CDR1 corresponds to PRHDT and CDR2 to FYEKMQ. These data belong to a study of T cell responses to AZD1222 COVID-19 vaccine (dated by TCRdb to the early 2020s). Turning to the overall study: AZD1222 recipients with second doses at about 4 weeks or about 12 weeks were pooled, because spike-specific TCR depth and breadth did not differ between schedules. TCR sequencing covered over 230 trial participants: approximately 200 given two doses of AZD1222 and 26 given two doses of MenACWY control vaccine. Trial participants were enrolled by age into 18-55, 56-69 and 70-plus year subgroups, with roughly 160, 29 and 62 TCR-sequenced participants respectively. The paper's findings and limits, for the study overall: Because no samples from the day 14 peak response were available, repertoires could be characterized only after the peak T cell response. Reportedly, almost half of the unique spike-specific TCRs recognized epitopes lying outside the regions that are mutated in the B.1.351 and B.1.1.7 variants. In the small 56-69-year group, the increase in depth fell short of significance, most likely because of low power. Conclusions about previously exposed vaccinees are limited because only five to seven AZD1222 recipients were SARS-CoV-2 seropositive at baseline. Spike-specific TCR breadth and depth rose significantly after two AZD1222 doses compared with day 0 and with MenACWY recipients. Most participants were white British and females outnumbered males, and the authors suggested that clonal diversity may have been underestimated. Vaccine-associated CD4 TCRs spanned the whole spike protein, with dominant responses in regions 160-218 and 743-854.

The CDR3 regions of human TCRbeta chains were analyzed by immunosequencing. On the authors' methods: TCRs in the repertoires were matched against a reference library of SARS-CoV-2-specific TCRs that had been generated with the MIRA antigen-specificity platform. Breadth was defined as the fraction of unique TCRs that were SARS-CoV-2-associated, and depth was defined as the fraction of total T cells that were SARS-CoV-2-associated. Using the MIRA data, each spike-specific TCR was assigned both to the spike region to which the TCR was reactive and to a CD4 or CD8 class. Log10-transformed breadth and depth values were compared by one-way ANOVA with Sidak's multiple comparisons tests. TCRdb obtained this table from immuneACCESS and retained in-frame rearrangements with V and J assigned. These tables miss some clones; where compared with another copy, unresolved V genes account for less than half of the shortfall, and the remainder is unexplained. V and J calls plus clone size are reproduced from that table; the DNA served to infer D and trimming. In all, the sample holds more than 110,000 clones, and around 90% of those were seen once. About 3% of the sample belongs to the ten largest clones.

This receptor chain uses TRBV13 and TRBJ1-3; the D region possibly corresponds to TRBD1 (5 bases align). The receptor was isolated from an adult in good health. The sample consisted of peripheral blood, taken on day 0 of AZD1222 vaccination. The DNA sequence is given as TGTGCCAGCAGCTTAGTGGGAGGGGCCGGGACCATATATTTT. Its protein product is CASSLVGGAGTIYF.